The clone carrying this T cell receptor beta chain was observed a handful of times. Its antigen is not known. The data belong to a study of T cells in Graves' hyperthyroidism and ophthalmopathy. Those patients with uncontrolled infection, other autoimmune disease, pregnancy or lactation were excluded. Orbital computed tomography, thyroid ultrasound, serum thyroxine and TRAb, and clinical symptoms together informed the diagnoses. CDR3 length: 14 amino acids. Trimming shortened V by 0 bases and J by 9 bases, and 13 bases separated the two germline ends. Germline V gene data show CDR1 as SGDLS and CDR2 as YYNGEE. General study results and limits: Blood also carried most thyroid clonotypes expanded above 0.001.

Template material for amplifying TCR beta CDR3 regions consisted of RNA transcripts. Primed by the HTBI set, a first-round RT-PCR was run on the TCR CDR3. From the multiplex PCR reads, TCRdb called clonotypes with MiXCR, one entry per CDR3 protein. The sample consists of approximately 530,000 distinct CDR3 sequences, approximately 15% of them appearing once. J is TRBJ2-1 and V is TRBV9; unclear D gene. This TCR derives from a woman aged 18-35 years with Graves' hyperthyroidism. Input material: blood. CDR3 nucleotide sequence: TGTGCCAGCAGCGTAGTATCCGGGCCTGGTGAGCAGTTCTTC. Amino acids: CASSVVSGPGEQFF.